The 8 T cell receptor beta chains listed next were all sequenced from one sample in a study of control samples from healthy donors and cancer patients. The protocol was immunoSEQ multiplex PCR, while the TCRdb copy is restricted to in-frame clones and leaves out a portion. The sample has roughly 120,000 clones, around 89% seen once; the top ten hold under 2.5%. Sequenced material: blood. These receptors came from a woman aged 70-85 years in good health.

This clone was found once. CDR3 coding DNA: TGTGCCAGAAGCCCGGGACTAGCGGGGGATATCCAAGAGACCCAGTACTTC. It encodes CARSPGLAGDIQETQYF. The V gene is TRBV5-3, the J gene TRBJ2-5; 14 positions agree with TRBD2. TRBV5-3 is flagged as an ORF with uncertain function. The CDR3 length is 17 residues. V lost 4 bases and J lost 1; bases outside the gene matches: 6.

The chain employs TRBV20-1 and TRBJ1-5; D is ambiguous. CDR1 is DFQATT and CDR2 is SNEGSKA in the germline V gene (reference sequence). The V end lost 3 bases, the J end lost 1 base, and 10 bases lay between the germline ends. This CDR3 is built from 14 residues. This CDR3 reads CSASTGKSNQPQHF. The DNA of the CDR3 is TGCAGTGCTAGTACCGGGAAAAGCAATCAGCCCCAGCATTTT.

The V call is TRBV6-2 or TRBV6-3, the J call TRBJ2-7; tentatively, D is TRBD2 (5 bases). This CDR3 has 13 residues. Germline values: CDR1 MNHEY, CDR2 SVGEGT. V lost 6 bases and J lost 4, with 13 bases in between. This CDR3 reads CASRPGGRYEQYF. In DNA, the CDR3 is TGTGCCAGCAGGCCTGGTGGGAGATACGAGCAGTACTTC.

This chain links TRBV14 with TRBJ2-3; no firm D call. The CDR3 length is 16 residues. The V gene lost 4 bases and the J gene lost 4 bases, with 18 bases spanning the gap. CDR1 and CDR2 from the germline V gene are SGHDN and FVKESK. This chain's CDR3 is CASSPRAVFQADTQYF. CDR3 DNA: TGTGCCAGCAGCCCCCGGGCGGTGTTCCAGGCAGATACGCAGTATTTT.

V gene TRBV7-3 combines with J gene TRBJ2-1, with D tentatively TRBD2 (5 bases). CDR3 length: 15 amino acids. Trimming took off 5 bases at V and 3 bases at J, with 14 bases between the two ends. Germline V CDR1 and CDR2: SGHTA, FQGTGA. Written as DNA, the CDR3 is TGTGCCAGCAGCCTCACGGAGGAGAGCTACAATGAGCAGTTCTTC. It translates to CASSLTEESYNEQFF.

The chain recombines TRBV6-5 with TRBJ1-1; D uncertain. CDR1 and CDR2 (germline): MNHEY, SVGAGI. V lost 8 bases to trimming and J lost 4 bases, with 14 bases between them. The CDR3 is made up of 13 amino acids. The CDR3 loop is CASERLGSTEAFF. CDR3 DNA sequence: TGTGCCAGCGAGCGTTTGGGGTCCACTGAAGCTTTCTTT.

The chain joins TRBV18 to TRBJ2-3, with TRBD2 matching 14 bases. CDR1 and CDR2 (germline): KGHSH, LQKENI. The V segment lost 3 bases and the J segment 0 bases; nucleotides outside the gene matches: 5. The CDR3 totals 18 residues. CDR3 region: CASSPGLAGAGSTDTQYF. The CDR3 bases are TGTGCCAGCTCACCGGGACTAGCGGGGGCCGGGAGCACAGATACGCAGTATTTT.

The chain combines TRBV12-3 or TRBV12-4 with TRBJ1-1; D is uncertain. V was pared by 4 bases and J by 0 bases, with 3 bases between. The CDR3 extends over 12 amino acids. The CDR3 reads CASSYMNTEAFF. In DNA form, the CDR3 reads TGTGCCAGCAGTTATATGAACACTGAAGCTTTCTTT.